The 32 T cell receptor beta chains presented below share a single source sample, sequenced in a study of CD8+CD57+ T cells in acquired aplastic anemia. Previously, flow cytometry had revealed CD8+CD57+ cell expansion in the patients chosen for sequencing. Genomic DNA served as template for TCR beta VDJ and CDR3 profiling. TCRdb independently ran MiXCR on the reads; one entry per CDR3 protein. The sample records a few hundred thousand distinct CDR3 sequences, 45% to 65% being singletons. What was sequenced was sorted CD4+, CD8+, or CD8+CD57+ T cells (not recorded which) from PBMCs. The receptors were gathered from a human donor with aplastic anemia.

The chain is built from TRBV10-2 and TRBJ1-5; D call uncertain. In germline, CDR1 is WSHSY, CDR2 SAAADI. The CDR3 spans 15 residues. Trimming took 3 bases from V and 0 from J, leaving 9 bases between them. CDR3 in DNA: TGCGCCAGCAGTGAAGGTCAGATTAGCAATCAGCCCCAGCATTTT. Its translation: CASSEGQISNQPQHF.

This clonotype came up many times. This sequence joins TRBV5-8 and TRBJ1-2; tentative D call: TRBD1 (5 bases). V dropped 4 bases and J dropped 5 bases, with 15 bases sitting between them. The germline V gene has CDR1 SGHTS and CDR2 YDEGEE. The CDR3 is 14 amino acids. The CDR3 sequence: CASSNDAGEYGYTF. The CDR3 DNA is TGTGCCAGCAGCAATGATGCGGGGGAGTATGGCTACACCTTC.

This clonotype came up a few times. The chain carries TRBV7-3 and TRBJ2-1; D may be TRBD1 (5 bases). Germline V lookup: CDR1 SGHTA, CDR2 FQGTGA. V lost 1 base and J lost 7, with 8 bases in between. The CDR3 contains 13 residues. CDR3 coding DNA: TGTGCCAGCAGCTTAATCCCAGGGAATGAGCAGTTCTTC. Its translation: CASSLIPGNEQFF.

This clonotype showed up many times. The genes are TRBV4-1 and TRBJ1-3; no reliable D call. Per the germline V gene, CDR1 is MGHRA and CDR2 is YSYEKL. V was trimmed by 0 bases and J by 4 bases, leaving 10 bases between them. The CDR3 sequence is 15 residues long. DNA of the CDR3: TGCGCCAGCAGCCAAGAAGATGACAAGGGAAACACCATATATTTT. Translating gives CASSQEDDKGNTIYF.

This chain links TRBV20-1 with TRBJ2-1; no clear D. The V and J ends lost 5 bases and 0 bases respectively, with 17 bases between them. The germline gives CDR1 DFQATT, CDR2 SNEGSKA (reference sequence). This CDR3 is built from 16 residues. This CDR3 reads CSAGTYFDSSYNEQFF. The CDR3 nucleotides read TGCAGTGCTGGAACTTACTTCGATAGCTCCTACAATGAGCAGTTCTTC.

The DNA for the CDR3 is TGTGCCAGCAGCTCGCAGACAGGGGGCGCGGGGGAGCAGTACTTC. This sequence encodes CASSSQTGGAGEQYF. The chain carries TRBV7-9 and TRBJ2-7; 10 bases fit TRBD1. CDR3 length: 15 residues. The germline CDR1 and CDR2 sequences are SEHNR and FQNEAQ (reference sequence). After removal of 4 bases from V and 7 bases from J, the junction contained 10 bases not matched to a gene.

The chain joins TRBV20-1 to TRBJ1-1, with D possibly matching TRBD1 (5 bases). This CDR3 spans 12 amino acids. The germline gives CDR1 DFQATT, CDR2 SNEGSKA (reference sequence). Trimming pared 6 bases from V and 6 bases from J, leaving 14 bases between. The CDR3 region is CSASFGGAEAFF. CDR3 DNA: TGCAGTGCCAGTTTCGGGGGGGCTGAAGCTTTCTTT.

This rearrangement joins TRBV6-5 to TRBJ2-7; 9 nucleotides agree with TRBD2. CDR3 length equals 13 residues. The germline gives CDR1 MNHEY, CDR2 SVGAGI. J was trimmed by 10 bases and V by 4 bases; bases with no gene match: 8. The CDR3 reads CASSSFAGGAQYF. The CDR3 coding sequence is TGTGCCAGCAGTTCGTTTGCGGGGGGGGCTCAGTACTTC.

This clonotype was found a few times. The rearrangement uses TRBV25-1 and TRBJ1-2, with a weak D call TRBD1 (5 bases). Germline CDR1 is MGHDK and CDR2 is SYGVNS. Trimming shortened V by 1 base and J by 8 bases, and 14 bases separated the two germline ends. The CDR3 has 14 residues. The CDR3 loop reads CASSESRIRGGYTF. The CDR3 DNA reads TGTGCCAGCAGTGAATCTCGAATAAGGGGCGGCTACACCTTC.

The CDR3 DNA is TGTGCCAGCAGCACTCAGGGGAACATTCAGTACTTC. Its translation: CASSTQGNIQYF. V usage is TRBV11-2 and J usage is TRBJ2-4, with a possible D match to TRBD1 (6 bases). The CDR3 covers 12 residues. Germline CDR1 is SGHAT and CDR2 is FQNNGV. The V gene lost 5 bases and the J gene lost 7 bases, with 9 bases spanning the gap.

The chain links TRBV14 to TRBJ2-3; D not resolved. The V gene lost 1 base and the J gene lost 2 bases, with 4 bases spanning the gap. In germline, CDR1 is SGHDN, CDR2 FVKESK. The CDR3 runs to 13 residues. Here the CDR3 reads CASSQVHTDTQYF. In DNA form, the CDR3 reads TGTGCCAGCAGCCAAGTCCACACAGATACGCAGTATTTT.

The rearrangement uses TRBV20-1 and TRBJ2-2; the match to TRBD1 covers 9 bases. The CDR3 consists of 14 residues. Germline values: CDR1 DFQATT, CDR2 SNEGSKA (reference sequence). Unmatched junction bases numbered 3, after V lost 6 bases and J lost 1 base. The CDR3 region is CSAVGQGNTGELFF. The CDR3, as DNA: TGCAGTGCCGTGGGACAGGGGAACACCGGGGAGCTGTTTTTT.

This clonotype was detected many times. For the CDR3, the DNA is TGTGCCAGCAGCCGCATTACTGGAGGGCAGGGATCGAACACCGGGGAGCTGTTTTTT. Residues: CASSRITGGQGSNTGELFF. The chain joins TRBV7-3 to TRBJ2-2, with D perhaps TRBD2 (6 bases). Trimming pared 5 bases from V and 0 bases from J, leaving 22 bases between. The CDR3 contains 19 residues. Germline lookup yields CDR1 SGHTA and CDR2 FQGTGA. The entire variable domain, with the rest obtained from reference TRBV7-3 and TRBJ2-2, is as follows: GAGVSQTPSNKVTEKGKYVELRCDPISGHTALYWYRQSLGQGPEFLIYFQGTGAADDSGLPNDRFFAVRPEGSVSTLKIQRTERGDSAVYLCASSRITGGQGSNTGELFFGEGSRLTVL.

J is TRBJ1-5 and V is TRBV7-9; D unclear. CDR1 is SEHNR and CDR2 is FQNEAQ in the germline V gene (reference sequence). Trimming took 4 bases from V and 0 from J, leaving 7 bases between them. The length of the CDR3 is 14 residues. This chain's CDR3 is CASSSTDSNQPQHF. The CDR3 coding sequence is TGTGCCAGCAGCTCGACTGATAGCAATCAGCCCCAGCATTTT.

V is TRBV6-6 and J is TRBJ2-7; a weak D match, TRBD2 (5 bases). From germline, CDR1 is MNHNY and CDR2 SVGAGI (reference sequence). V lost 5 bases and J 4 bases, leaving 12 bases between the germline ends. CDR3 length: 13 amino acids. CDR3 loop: CASSDLALYEQYF. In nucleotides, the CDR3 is TGTGCCAGCAGTGATCTAGCTTTATACGAGCAGTACTTC.

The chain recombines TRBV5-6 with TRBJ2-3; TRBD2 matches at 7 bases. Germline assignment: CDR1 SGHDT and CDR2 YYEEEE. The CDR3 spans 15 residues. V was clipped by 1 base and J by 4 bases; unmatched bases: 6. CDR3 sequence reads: CASSLWGGDSDTQYF. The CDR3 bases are TGTGCCAGCAGCTTGTGGGGGGGGGACTCAGATACGCAGTATTTT.

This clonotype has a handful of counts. CDR3 DNA: TGTGCCAGTAGCCCGGGACAGGTCGACGGTGAGCCCCAGCATTTT. This gives the protein CASSPGQVDGEPQHF. The gene calls are TRBV19 and TRBJ1-5, with TRBD1 matching over 8 bases. Looked up from germline, CDR1 is LNHDA and CDR2 is SQIVND (reference sequence). The CDR3 has 15 amino acids. J gave up 8 bases and V 6 bases, and 12 bases lay outside the gene matches.

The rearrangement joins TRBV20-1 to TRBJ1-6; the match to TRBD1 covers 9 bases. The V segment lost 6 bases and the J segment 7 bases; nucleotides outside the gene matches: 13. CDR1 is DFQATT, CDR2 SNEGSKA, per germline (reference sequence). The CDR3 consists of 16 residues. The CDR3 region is CSAQGQGLRANSPLHF. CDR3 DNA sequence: TGCAGTGCCCAGGGACAGGGCCTACGAGCAAATTCACCCCTCCACTTT.

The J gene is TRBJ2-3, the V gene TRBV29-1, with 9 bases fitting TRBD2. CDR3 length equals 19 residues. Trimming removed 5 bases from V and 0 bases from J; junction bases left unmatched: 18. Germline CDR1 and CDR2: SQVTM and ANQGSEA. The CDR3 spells CSVPQGGGLAGYSTDTQYF. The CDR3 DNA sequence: TGCAGCGTTCCACAAGGGGGGGGGCTAGCGGGATACAGCACAGATACGCAGTATTTT.

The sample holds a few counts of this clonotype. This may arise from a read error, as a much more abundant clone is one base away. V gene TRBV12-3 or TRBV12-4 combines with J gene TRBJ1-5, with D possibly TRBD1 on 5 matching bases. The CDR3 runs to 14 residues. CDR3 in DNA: TGTACCAGCAGTCCCACGGGGGGTAATCAGCCCCAGCATTTT. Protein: CTSSPTGGNQPQHF.

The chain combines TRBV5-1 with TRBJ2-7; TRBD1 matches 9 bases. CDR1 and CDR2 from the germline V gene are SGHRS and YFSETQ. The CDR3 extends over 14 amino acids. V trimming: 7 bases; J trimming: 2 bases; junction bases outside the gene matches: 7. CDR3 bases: TGCGCCAGCGGCCAACAGGGGGCAGCCTACGAGCAGTACTTC. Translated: CASGQQGAAYEQYF.

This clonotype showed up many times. This CDR3 reads CAISDREETQYF. CDR3 DNA sequence: TGTGCCATCAGTGATAGGGAAGAGACCCAGTACTTC. The rearrangement uses TRBV10-3 and TRBJ2-5; no reliable D call. Germline lookup yields CDR1 ENHRY and CDR2 SYGVKD. CDR3 length: 12 amino acids. V shed 3 bases and J shed 3 bases, with 5 bases lying between them.

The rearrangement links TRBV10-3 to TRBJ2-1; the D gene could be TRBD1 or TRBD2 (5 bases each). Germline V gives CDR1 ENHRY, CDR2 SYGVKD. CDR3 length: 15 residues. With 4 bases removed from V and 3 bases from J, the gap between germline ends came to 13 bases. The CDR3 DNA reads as TGTGCCATCAGTGCTAGGTGGGGGATCTACAATGAGCAGTTCTTC. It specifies CAISARWGIYNEQFF.

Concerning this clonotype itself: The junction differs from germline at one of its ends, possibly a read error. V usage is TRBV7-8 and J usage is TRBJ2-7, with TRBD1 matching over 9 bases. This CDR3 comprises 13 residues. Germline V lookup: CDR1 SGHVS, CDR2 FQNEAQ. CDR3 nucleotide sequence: TGTGCCAGCAGCTTGGGGGGACAGGGTGGTATCCTCTTC. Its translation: CASSLGGQGGILF.

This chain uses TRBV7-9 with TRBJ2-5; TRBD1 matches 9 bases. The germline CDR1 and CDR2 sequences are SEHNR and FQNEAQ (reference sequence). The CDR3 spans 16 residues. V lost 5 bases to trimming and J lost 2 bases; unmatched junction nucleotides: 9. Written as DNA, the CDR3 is TGTGCCAGCAGCCTTGGTCGGACAGGGGCTCAAGAGACCCAGTACTTC. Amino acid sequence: CASSLGRTGAQETQYF. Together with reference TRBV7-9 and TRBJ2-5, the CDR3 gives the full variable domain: DTGVSQNPRHKITKRGQNVTFRCDPISEHNRLYWYRQTLGQGPEFLTYFQNEAQLEKSRLLSDRFSAERPKGSFSTLEIQRTEQGDSAMYLCASSLGRTGAQETQYFGPGTRLLVL.

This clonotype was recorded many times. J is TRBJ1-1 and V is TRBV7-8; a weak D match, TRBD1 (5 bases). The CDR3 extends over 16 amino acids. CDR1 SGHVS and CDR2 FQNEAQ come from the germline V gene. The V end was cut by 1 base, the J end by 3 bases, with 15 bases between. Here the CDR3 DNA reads TGTGCCAGCAGCTTAGAGGGGCCGGCCAGGTACACTGAAGCTTTCTTT. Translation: CASSLEGPARYTEAFF.

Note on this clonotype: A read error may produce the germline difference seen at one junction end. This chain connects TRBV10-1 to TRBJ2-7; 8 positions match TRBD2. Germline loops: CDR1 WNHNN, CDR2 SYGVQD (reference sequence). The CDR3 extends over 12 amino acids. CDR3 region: CASSEGRRGDGF. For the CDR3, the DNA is TGCGCCAGCAGTGAGGGTCGGCGGGGGGATGGCTTC.

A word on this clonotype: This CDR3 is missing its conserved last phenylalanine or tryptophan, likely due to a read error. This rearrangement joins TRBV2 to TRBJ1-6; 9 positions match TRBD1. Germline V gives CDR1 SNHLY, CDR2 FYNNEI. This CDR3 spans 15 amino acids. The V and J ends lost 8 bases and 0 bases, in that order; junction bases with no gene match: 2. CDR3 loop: CASGDRDSYNSPLHP. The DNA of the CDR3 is TGTGCCAGCGGGGACAGGGACTCCTATAATTCACCCCTCCACCCT.

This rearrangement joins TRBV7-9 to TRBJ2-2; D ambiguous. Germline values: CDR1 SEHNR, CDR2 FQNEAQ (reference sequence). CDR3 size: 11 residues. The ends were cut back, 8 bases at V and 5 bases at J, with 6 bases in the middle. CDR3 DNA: TGTGCCAGCTTCCCAACCGGGGAGCTGTTTTTT. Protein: CASFPTGELFF.

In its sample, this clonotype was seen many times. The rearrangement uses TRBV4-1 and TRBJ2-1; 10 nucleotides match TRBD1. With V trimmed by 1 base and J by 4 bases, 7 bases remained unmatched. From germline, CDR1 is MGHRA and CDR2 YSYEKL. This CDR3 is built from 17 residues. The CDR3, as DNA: TGCGCCAGCAGCCAAGGGTTTGGGACAGGGGTGTACAATGAGCAGTTCTTC. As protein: CASSQGFGTGVYNEQFF.

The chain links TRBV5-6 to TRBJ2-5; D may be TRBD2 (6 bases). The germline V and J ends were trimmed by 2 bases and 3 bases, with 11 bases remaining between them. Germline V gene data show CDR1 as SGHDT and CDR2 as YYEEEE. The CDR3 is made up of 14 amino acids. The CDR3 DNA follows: TGTGCCAGCAGCTTAGGCGGGGCCAAAGAGACCCAGTACTTC. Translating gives CASSLGGAKETQYF.

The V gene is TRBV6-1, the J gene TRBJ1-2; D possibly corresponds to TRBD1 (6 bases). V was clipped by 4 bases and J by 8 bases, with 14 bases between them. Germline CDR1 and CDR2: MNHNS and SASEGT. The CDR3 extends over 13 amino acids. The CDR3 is CASSAFRGGGYTF. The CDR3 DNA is TGTGCCAGCAGTGCCTTCAGGGGAGGCGGCTACACCTTC.